This T cell receptor beta chain was documented in a study of shared clonotypes between healthy human individuals (dated by TCRdb to between 2020 and 2021). For the wider study: The cohort included a few men and a couple of women between 18 and 49 years of age. Each donor's leukapheresis produced roughly between roughly 0.85 and 10 billion PBMCs. For each donor, CD4 naive and CD4 memory were each given three plates, CD8 naive was given two plates, and CD8 memory was given one plate. To estimate repertoire size and how much clonotype sharing occurs between individuals, the study deeply sequenced the blood TCR repertoires of several healthy adults. To increase sequencing depth and limit assay-specific biases, different laboratories used diverse techniques to prepare libraries and sequence TCR repertoires. Points the paper makes about the study in general: Pairwise subsampling led to the expectation that sequencing depth would affect the degree of clonotype sharing among donors. Across a handful of donors, about 5.2% of naive CD4, around 3.3% of naive CD8, around 2.5% of memory CD4, and 0.3% to 0.45% of memory CD8 clonotypes were shared. Clonotypes shared by all four sorted-subset donors showed higher generation probabilities than non-shared clonotypes. Only blood was sampled, and tissue TCR repertoires likely differ from those in blood. Rarefaction of sorted-subset datasets indicated incomplete sequencing despite the large sequencing depth. Naive subsets generally had larger estimated clonotype richness than memory subsets did. The genetic and exposure-history diversity represented was limited by the small number of donors.

Using the deep immunoSEQ assay, multiplex PCR amplified TCR CDR3 regions from genomic DNA. Extracted genomic DNA from each cell subset was distributed evenly across all wells of several immunoSEQ 96-well plates, and each plate was treated as a replicate. For sorted subsets, about 0.2 ug genomic DNA, equal to about 30,000 T cell genomes, was loaded into each replicate PCR. The purified libraries were quantified using a Qubit 3.0 fluorometer, sized with a Bioanalyzer 2100, and then quantified again using the KAPA Library Quantification kit. Every immunoSEQ 96-well plate was sequenced on a dedicated single-read 150-cycle Illumina NextSeq 550 flow cell. Per the authors' processing: Because the immunoSEQ output held only junctional sequences and lacked quality scores, the filtering could not match the filtering applied to full-length reads. To assign V/J genes and CDR3, sequences were annotated against IMGT germline references using PyIR, a Python wrapper for IgBLAST v1.9. Reads with weak V/J assignments (E-value above 1e-6), missing CDR3, stop codons, out-of-frame junctions, or ambiguous translated residues were removed. V3J clonotypes were defined by identical inferred V gene, J gene, and CDR3 amino acid sequence. Percentage overlap between repertoires was calculated by dividing the number of shared unique clonotypes by the size of the smaller repertoire. Repertoire richness was assessed with RTK rarefaction, the Chao1 estimator, and Recon v2.1 estimates of unobserved clonotypes. OLGA was used to compute generation probabilities for all TCRbeta clonotypes that the gDNA method yielded from a handful of donors. What TCRdb holds here is the immuneACCESS table cut down to in-frame rearrangements. Part of the clones is not present; checked against another copy, under half of the missing clones reflect an unresolved V gene, and the others are unexplained. V and J calls and clone size follow that table, whereas D and trimming were derived from the DNA. In this sample the table shows 650,000 to 800,000 clones, roughly 94% of which occur a single time. 24% of the sample lies in the top ten.

Note on this clone: Its antigen is still unknown. Qualities for individual bases were not recorded, and no much larger clone is one base off.

CDR3 length: 17 amino acids, cysteine to phenylalanine. The only DNA kept is the CDR3, 51 bases in frame from the first base. Looking up the germline V gene yields CDR1 LGHNA and CDR2 YNFKEQ. V and J are trimmed by 0 bases and 3 bases, and the gene matches miss 7 bases of the junction. CD8 naive samples consisted of CD45RO-negative cells that were positively selected for CCR7, yielding a CD45RA+CCR7+ population without TemRA cells. The donors were healthy, HIV-negative adults who had no recently reported acute infections or vaccinations. Only Caucasian adults living in Nashville, Tennessee, USA were represented among the donors. After blood collection by leukapheresis, PBMCs were isolated using Ficoll-Histopaque density gradient centrifugation and then cryopreserved in the vapor phase of liquid nitrogen. Purity and quantity of every magnetically sorted T cell population were checked by analytical flow cytometry. Genomic DNA was isolated from each sorted fraction and quantified by UV absorbance on a Nanodrop 2000c.

Sequenced input: naive CD8+ T cells sorted from blood. This specimen's cell subset or site label, per the study, means: CD45RA+CCR7+. The sequence derives from a man aged 30-40 years in good health. Here the chain combines TRBV4-2 and TRBJ1-4; 7 central bases correspond to TRBD1. At the DNA level, the sequence is TGTGCCAGCAGCCAAGACCAGGCGACAGGGCCTAATGAAAAACTGTTTTTT. It codes for CASSQDQATGPNEKLFF.